Each of the 29 T cell receptor beta chains below was sequenced from the same sample in a study of Graves' ophthalmopathy and Graves' hyperthyroidism. The authors amplified TCR beta CDR3 regions, and they did so from RNA transcripts for repertoire sequencing. HTBI primers served in a first-round RT-PCR, which a second-round multiplex PCR followed. TCRdb recomputed calls from the multiplex PCR reads with MiXCR, one row per CDR3 protein. Of 650,000 to 800,000 distinct CDR3 sequences listed, more than 40% were seen once; the top ten hold 2.5% to 3.5%. The sample was peripheral blood. These receptors were collected from an adult man with Graves' ophthalmopathy.

The chain is built from TRBV20-1 and TRBJ2-5; a weak D match, TRBD2 (5 bases). Trimming removed 6 bases from V and 2 bases from J, with 31 bases in between. In germline, CDR1 is DFQATT, CDR2 SNEGSKA (reference sequence). The CDR3 sequence is 19 residues long. The CDR3 loop is CSASSWASSYRRTQETQYF. The CDR3 DNA sequence: TGCAGTGCCAGTTCCTGGGCTAGCTCCTACCGCCGTACACAAGAGACCCAGTACTTC.

The CDR3: CARGWGPGYEQYF. In DNA, the CDR3 is TGTGCCCGGGGGTGGGGACCGGGCTACGAGCAGTACTTC. The chain is built from TRBV2 and TRBJ2-7, with D possibly matching TRBD2 (6 bases). Trimming stripped 11 bases from V and 3 bases from J, with 17 bases between. Germline-derived CDR1 and CDR2 are SNHLY and FYNNEI. There are 13 residues in the CDR3.

This clonotype was recorded once. The V and J genes are TRBV7-2 and TRBJ2-5, with 7 bases identical to TRBD1. CDR3 length equals 17 residues. The junction had 13 bases not matched to a gene; V was cut back by 5 bases and J by 1 base. In germline, CDR1 is SGHTA, CDR2 FQGNSA. CDR3 residues: CASSPRTGQLLQETQYF. The CDR3 region has the DNA TGTGCCAGCAGCCCCCGGACAGGACAACTGCTCCAAGAGACCCAGTACTTC.

V and J are TRBV20-1 and TRBJ1-2, with 7 bases lining up with TRBD1. Germline CDR1 DFQATT, CDR2 SNEGSKA (reference sequence). The CDR3 loop spans 12 amino acids. V shed 7 bases, J shed 8 bases, and the junction held 10 bases outside the gene matches. CDR3 DNA: TGCAGTGACAGAGGGGGCGCTTACGGCTACACCTTC. This translates into CSDRGGAYGYTF.

The chain uses TRBV29-1 and TRBJ1-2, with TRBD1 as a possible D gene (5 bases). CDR3 length equals 15 residues. Trimming cost V 8 bases and J 3 bases, with 22 bases left between them. Germline CDR1 SQVTM, CDR2 ANQGSEA. The CDR3 coding sequence is TGCAGCCAAGATTCCGCGGCGGGACGGTACTATGGCTACACCTTC. Translated: CSQDSAAGRYYGYTF.

This clonotype was counted ten times or more. The V call is TRBV7-9, the J call TRBJ1-1, with D uncertain. This CDR3 region has 13 residues. Germline V gene data show CDR1 as SEHNR and CDR2 as FQNEAQ (reference sequence). V was clipped by 5 bases and J by 3 bases, with 10 bases between them. CDR3 sequence (DNA): TGTGCCAGCAGCCCTCAGGAGGACACTGAAGCTTTCTTT. Translating it yields CASSPQEDTEAFF.

This clonotype showed up many times. The V gene is TRBV11-3, the J gene TRBJ1-2; tentative D call: TRBD1 (5 bases). The length of the CDR3 is 13 residues. The germline CDR1 and CDR2 sequences are SGHNT and YENEEA. The ends were cut back, 5 bases at V and 3 bases at J, with 10 bases in the middle. The CDR3 region has the DNA TGTGCCAGCAGCCCTTTACAGGACTATGGCTACACCTTC. Its translation is CASSPLQDYGYTF.

On this clonotype: A much bigger clone sits one base away, suggesting this may be a read error. The rearrangement joins TRBV10-3 to TRBJ1-5, with TRBD1 matching over 7 bases. Trimming cost V 6 bases and J 6 bases; bases outside gene matches: 8. Germline CDR1 ENHRY, CDR2 SYGVKD. This CDR3 spans 14 amino acids. The chain's CDR3 is CAIREQGWSQPQHF. CDR3 in DNA: TGTGCCATCAGGGAACAGGGGTGGAGTCAGCCCCAGCATTTT.

The rearrangement links TRBV7-2 to TRBJ2-7; TRBD1 is a possible D gene (5 bases). CDR3 size: 13 residues. Germline V lookup: CDR1 SGHTA, CDR2 FQGNSA. The V gene lost 4 bases and the J gene lost 5 bases, with 12 bases spanning the gap. The CDR3 region is CASSSPTVDEQYF. The DNA of the CDR3 is TGTGCCAGCAGCTCCCCGACAGTCGACGAGCAGTACTTC.

This clonotype was found a few times. The chain joins TRBV7-9 to TRBJ2-3, with 7 bases identical to TRBD1. CDR3 length: 18 residues. The ends lost 9 bases at V and 3 bases at J; junction bases unmatched: 21. Germline loops: CDR1 SEHNR, CDR2 FQNEAQ (reference sequence). CDR3 in amino acids: CASSPRDSLPYGTDTQYF. CDR3 sequence (DNA): TGTGCCAGTAGTCCTAGGGACAGCCTTCCTTATGGGACAGATACGCAGTATTTT. Variable domain in full (rest from reference TRBV7-9 and TRBJ2-3): DTGVSQNPRHKITKRGQNVTFRCDPISEHNRLYWYRQTLGQGPEFLTYFQNEAQLEKSRLLSDRFSAERPKGSFSTLEIQRTEQGDSAMYLCASSPRDSLPYGTDTQYFGPGTRLTVL.

The chain employs TRBV2 and TRBJ1-3, with a tentative D call TRBD1 (5 bases). V lost 5 bases and J lost 4, with 15 bases in between. The CDR3 length is 15 residues. The germline V gene encodes CDR1 SNHLY and CDR2 FYNNEI. CDR3: CASSLRDAGGNTIYF. The CDR3 DNA follows: TGTGCCAGCAGTCTACGGGACGCGGGAGGAAACACCATATATTTT.

The chain recombines TRBV2 with TRBJ1-5; D is unresolved. Trimming pared 7 bases from V and 2 bases from J, leaving 15 bases between. The CDR3 loop spans 15 amino acids. Germline loops: CDR1 SNHLY, CDR2 FYNNEI. The CDR3 region has the DNA TGTGCCAGCAACGGGCAGGCAGGCGGCAATCAGCCCCAGCATTTT. This sequence encodes CASNGQAGGNQPQHF.

The chain uses TRBV5-1 and TRBJ2-5; weak D call: TRBD2 (5 bases). Gene TRBJ2-7 matches the end of the DNA better, so the J call may be wrong. The CDR3 extends over 15 amino acids. Germline lookup yields CDR1 SGHRS and CDR2 YFSETQ. The CDR3, as DNA: TGCGCCAGCAGCTTGGGACAAAGCGGAACTTACGAGCAGTACTTC. Its protein product is CASSLGQSGTYEQYF.

The genes are TRBV29-1 and TRBJ1-2, with 11 bases matching TRBD1. Germline lookup yields CDR1 SQVTM and CDR2 ANQGSEA. The CDR3 length is 15 residues. The J segment lost 8 bases and the V segment lost 0 bases, leaving 8 bases of the junction unmatched. CDR3 amino acids: CSVEEGVRTGGGYTF. The CDR3 DNA reads TGCAGCGTTGAAGAGGGAGTCAGGACAGGGGGCGGCTACACCTTC.

The chain is built from TRBV7-3 and TRBJ2-5; D tentatively reads TRBD1 or TRBD2 (6 bases each). CDR3 length equals 13 residues. In germline, CDR1 is SGHTA, CDR2 FQGTGA. Trimming left V 5 bases short and J 7 bases short, with 14 bases between. The CDR3 spells CASSLEGGWTQYF. The DNA of the CDR3 is TGTGCCAGCAGCCTAGAGGGGGGTTGGACCCAGTACTTC.

The V call is TRBV15, the J call TRBJ2-7, with TRBD1 matching 7 bases. CDR1 LNHNV and CDR2 YYDKDF come from the germline V gene (reference sequence). V lost 1 base to trimming and J lost 6 bases; unmatched junction nucleotides: 6. The CDR3 covers 14 residues. CDR3: CATSRGQGSSEQYF. CDR3 DNA sequence: TGTGCCACCAGCAGAGGACAGGGTTCCAGCGAGCAGTACTTC.

This clonotype was found many times. The gene calls are TRBV4-3 and TRBJ2-5, with D maybe TRBD1 (7 bases). V gave up 1 base and J gave up 10 bases, with 19 bases separating them. Germline V gene data show CDR1 as LGHNA and CDR2 as YSLEER. The CDR3 is 15 amino acids. The CDR3 spells CASSQGTGGGRDQYF. CDR3 nucleotide sequence: TGCGCCAGCAGCCAAGGGACAGGAGGGGGAAGAGACCAGTACTTC.

This clonotype was seen at least ten times. This chain uses TRBV7-2 with TRBJ1-1; D is undetermined. Germline CDR1 SGHTA, CDR2 FQGNSA. Trimming shortened V by 4 bases and J by 5 bases, and 17 bases separated the two germline ends. The CDR3 has 15 residues. The CDR3 spells CASSSVGQTLTEAFF. Here the CDR3 DNA reads TGTGCCAGCAGCTCAGTTGGGCAGACCCTAACTGAAGCTTTCTTT.

With regard to this clonotype: A much larger clone lies a single base off, so this may be a read error. The chain employs TRBV5-1 and TRBJ2-6; 7 nucleotides match TRBD1. CDR1 and CDR2 (germline): SGHRS, YFSETQ. The CDR3 covers 16 residues. The CDR3 DNA is TGCGCCAGCAGCCCGGGGACAGACTCTGGGGCCAACGTCCTGGCTTTC. Protein: CASSPGTDSGANVLAF.

This clonotype was counted many times. The rearrangement links TRBV7-9 to TRBJ2-5; 7 nucleotides agree with TRBD1. Germline lookup yields CDR1 SEHNR and CDR2 FQNEAQ (reference sequence). J lost 1 base, V lost 2 bases, and 7 bases had no gene match. The CDR3 extends over 16 amino acids. This CDR3 is CASSLPPGQPQETQYF. CDR3 DNA: TGTGCCAGCAGCTTACCCCCGGGACAGCCCCAAGAGACCCAGTACTTC.

The chain combines TRBV7-4 with TRBJ1-1; TRBD1 aligns across 7 bases. This CDR3 has 13 amino acids. CDR1 SGHVT and CDR2 SQSDAQ come from the germline V gene. V lost 1 base, J lost 7 bases, and 3 bases stayed unmatched. CDR3 nucleotides: TGTGCCAGCAGCTTAGGGGGACAGTTTGAAGCTTTCTTT. This encodes CASSLGGQFEAFF.

This clonotype has at least ten counts. The rearrangement joins TRBV10-3 to TRBJ1-4, with TRBD1 matching 7 bases. This CDR3 has 14 residues. V lost 5 bases and J lost 4; bases outside the gene matches: 4. Germline CDR1 ENHRY, CDR2 SYGVKD. In DNA form, the CDR3 reads TGTGCCATCAGTAACAGGGGTGTTAATGAAAAACTGTTTTTT. Translation: CAISNRGVNEKLFF.

The chain uses TRBV25-1 and TRBJ2-7; TRBD2 matches at 13 bases. Germline CDR1 MGHDK, CDR2 SYGVNS. The length of the CDR3 is 16 residues. Germline trimming cut 4 bases from V and 3 bases from J; bases unmatched to any gene: 6. The CDR3 bases are TGTGCCAGCAGTGCTAGAGGACTAGCGGGAGACTACGAGCAGTACTTC. Its protein product is CASSARGLAGDYEQYF.

In its sample, this clonotype was seen many times. The chain couples TRBV20-1 to TRBJ2-5, with D unclear. The V end was cut by 3 bases, the J end by 4 bases, with 6 bases between. This CDR3 spans 11 amino acids. The germline V gene encodes CDR1 DFQATT and CDR2 SNEGSKA (reference sequence). The DNA of the CDR3 is TGCAGTGCTAGGGACCGAGAGACCCAGTACTTC. It codes for CSARDRETQYF.

V is TRBV7-3 and J is TRBJ2-3; TRBD2 aligns across 12 bases. The CDR3 is made up of 18 amino acids. V dropped 5 bases and J dropped 4; count of bases not matched to a gene: 13. The germline gives CDR1 SGHTA, CDR2 FQGTGA. The CDR3 nucleotides are TGTGCCAGCAGCCGTCCTCGGACTAGCGGGGAGCTAGCAGATACGCAGTATTTT. Encoded protein: CASSRPRTSGELADTQYF.

The chain couples TRBV10-3 to TRBJ2-5; TRBD1 might be the D (7 bases). The germline V gene has CDR1 ENHRY and CDR2 SYGVKD. Trimming stripped 0 bases from V and 3 bases from J, with 20 bases between. The length of the CDR3 is 18 residues. The CDR3 coding sequence is TGTGCCATCAGTGAGTCGACCCAGGGGGGAGCAAACAAAGAGACCCAGTACTTC. It codes for CAISESTQGGANKETQYF.

The chain joins TRBV10-3 to TRBJ1-5, with D perhaps matching TRBD1 (6 bases). Trimming pared 8 bases from V and 11 bases from J, leaving 7 bases between. Germline CDR1 reads ENHRY; CDR2 reads SYGVKD. CDR3 length: 9 amino acids. In DNA, the CDR3 is TGTGCCATCGAGGGGGCCCAGCATTTT. Translating gives CAIEGAQHF.

The chain has TRBV9 and TRBJ1-3; D not certain. CDR3 length: 13 amino acids. Trimming pared 6 bases from V and 1 base from J, leaving 8 bases between. Germline CDR1 is SGDLS and CDR2 is YYNGEE. The DNA for the CDR3 is TGTGCCAGCACCTCGACGTCTGGAAACACCATATATTTT. Translating it yields CASTSTSGNTIYF. The entire variable domain, with the rest obtained from reference TRBV9 and TRBJ1-3, is as follows: DSGVTQTPKHLITATGQRVTLRCSPRSGDLSVYWYQQSLDQGLQFLIQYYNGEERAKGNILERFSAQQFPDLHSELNLSSLELGDSALYFCASTSTSGNTIYFGEGSWLTVV.

CDR3 nucleotides: TGTGCCAGCAGCACTGACGCAGATACGCAGTATTTT. This gives the protein CASSTDADTQYF. The chain is built from TRBV7-2 and TRBJ2-3, with D unclear. CDR3 length: 12 amino acids. Per germline, CDR1 SGHTA and CDR2 FQGNSA. V shed 5 bases and J shed 4 bases, with 7 bases lying between them.